This T cell receptor beta chain is drawn from a study of beta chain features in type 1 diabetes. General study findings and limits: In patients and controls equally, PCR might favor templates that are shorter.

This clone was picked up a small number of times. Its antigen is undetermined. The CDR3 covers 13 residues. CDR1 and CDR2 from the germline V gene are SNHLY and FYNNEI. V lost 5 bases and J lost 3; bases outside the gene matches: 3. Naive, central memory, regulatory and stem cell-like memory cells within the CD4+ compartment were sorted using CD45RO/CCR7/CD25/CD127/CD95/CD27. Reverse transcribing all isolated RNA meant expressed TCRB transcripts were sequenced. About 3.57 million reads were obtained on average from naive, central memory and regulatory T cell samples. The data were produced by immunoSEQ multiplex PCR, yet TCRdb's version contains in-frame clones alone and is incomplete. Counted here are about 220,000 clones, about 11% occurring once; the ten biggest clones make up 1% to 1.5%.

Sequencing was done on a sample of central memory CD4+ T cells from blood. The TCR was taken from a man between 18 and 35 years old in good health. The chain couples TRBV2 to TRBJ1-2; 7 bases fit TRBD1. The CDR3 sequence is CASSQQGHYGYTF. The CDR3 DNA sequence: TGTGCCAGCAGTCAACAGGGGCACTATGGCTACACCTTC. Looking up the rest from reference TRBV2 and TRBJ1-2 gives the full variable domain: EPEVTQTPSHQVTQMGQEVILRCVPISNHLYFYWYRQILGQKVEFLVSFYNNEISEKSEIFDDQFSVERPDGSNFTLKIRSTKLEDSAMYFCASSQQGHYGYTFGSGTRLTVV.